This TCR beta chain came from a study of blood T cell repertoires in COVID-19. Study details: There were acute and convalescent COVID-19 samples, and they came from the United States, Italy and Spain.

The germline V gene encodes CDR1 SNHLY and CDR2 FYNNEI. The V end lost 1 base, the J end lost 7 bases, and 7 bases lay between the germline ends. The CDR3 length is 12 residues. Assay used: immunoSEQ multiplex PCR; TCRdb lists only in-frame clones, some missing. The data contain tens of thousands of clones, about 90% of them singletons. J is TRBJ1-2 and V is TRBV2; D uncertain. The specimen was peripheral blood. The source is a man between 65 and 85 years old with active COVID-19. Written as DNA, the CDR3 is TGTGCCAGCAGTGAAGGGAGAGGTGGCTACACCTTC. Its protein is CASSEGRGGYTF.